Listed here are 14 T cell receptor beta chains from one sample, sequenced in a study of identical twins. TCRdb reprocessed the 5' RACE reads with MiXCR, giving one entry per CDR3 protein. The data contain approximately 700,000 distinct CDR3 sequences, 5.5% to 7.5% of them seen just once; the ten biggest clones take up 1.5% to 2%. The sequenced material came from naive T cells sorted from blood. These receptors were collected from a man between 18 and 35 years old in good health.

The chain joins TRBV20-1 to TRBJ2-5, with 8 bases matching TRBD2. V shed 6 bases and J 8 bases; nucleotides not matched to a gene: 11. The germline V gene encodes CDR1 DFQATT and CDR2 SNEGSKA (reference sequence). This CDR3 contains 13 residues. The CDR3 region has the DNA TGCAGTGCATTCGTGAGCGGGGGCAAAACCCAGTACTTC. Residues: CSAFVSGGKTQYF.

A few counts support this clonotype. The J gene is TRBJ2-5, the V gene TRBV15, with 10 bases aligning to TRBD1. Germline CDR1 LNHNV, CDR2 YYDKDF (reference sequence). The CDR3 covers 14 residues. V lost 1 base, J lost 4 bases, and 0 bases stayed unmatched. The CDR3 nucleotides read TGTGCCACCAGCAGAGGGACAGGGGGAGAGACCCAGTACTTC. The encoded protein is CATSRGTGGETQYF.

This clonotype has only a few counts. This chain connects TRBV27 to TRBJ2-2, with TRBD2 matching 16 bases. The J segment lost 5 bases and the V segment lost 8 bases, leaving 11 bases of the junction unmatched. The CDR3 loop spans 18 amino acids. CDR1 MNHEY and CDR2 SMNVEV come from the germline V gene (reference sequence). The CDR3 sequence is CASGTSGTSGRVTGELFF. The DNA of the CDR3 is TGTGCCAGCGGGACGTCAGGGACTAGCGGGAGGGTGACCGGGGAGCTGTTTTTT.

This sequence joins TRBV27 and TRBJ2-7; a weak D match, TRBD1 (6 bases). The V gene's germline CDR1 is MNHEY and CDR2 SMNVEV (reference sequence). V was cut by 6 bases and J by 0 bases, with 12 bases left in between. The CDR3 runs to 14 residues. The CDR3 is CASRPDRPSYEQYV. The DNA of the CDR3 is TGTGCCAGCAGACCCGACAGGCCCTCCTACGAGCAGTACGTC.

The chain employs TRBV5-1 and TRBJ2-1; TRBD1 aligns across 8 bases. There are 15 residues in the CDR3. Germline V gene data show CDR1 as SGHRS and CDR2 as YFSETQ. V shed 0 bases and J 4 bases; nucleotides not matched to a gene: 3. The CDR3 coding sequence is TGCGCCAGCAGCTTGGGACAGGGGAGATACAATGAGCAGTTCTTC. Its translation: CASSLGQGRYNEQFF.

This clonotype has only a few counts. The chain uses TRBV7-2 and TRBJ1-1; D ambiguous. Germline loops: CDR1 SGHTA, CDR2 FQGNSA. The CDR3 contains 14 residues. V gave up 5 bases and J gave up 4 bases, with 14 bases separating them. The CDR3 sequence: CASSPQEVATEAFF. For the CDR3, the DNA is TGTGCCAGCAGCCCGCAGGAAGTGGCCACTGAAGCTTTCTTT.

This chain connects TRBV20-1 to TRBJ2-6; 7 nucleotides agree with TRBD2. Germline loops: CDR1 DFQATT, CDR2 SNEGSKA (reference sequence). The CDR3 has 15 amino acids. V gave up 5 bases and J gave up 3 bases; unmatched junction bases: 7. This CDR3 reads CSAPLPGGGANVLTF. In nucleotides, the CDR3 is TGCAGTGCTCCCCTGCCGGGGGGTGGGGCCAACGTCCTGACTTTC.

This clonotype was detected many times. The CDR3 loop is CASSLAWQFEQFF. CDR3 DNA sequence: TGCGCCAGCAGCTTGGCGTGGCAGTTCGAGCAGTTCTTC. The V and J genes are TRBV5-1 and TRBJ2-1, with D unclear. The CDR3 is 13 amino acids. Germline V lookup: CDR1 SGHRS, CDR2 YFSETQ. With 0 bases removed from V and 10 bases from J, the gap between germline ends came to 11 bases.

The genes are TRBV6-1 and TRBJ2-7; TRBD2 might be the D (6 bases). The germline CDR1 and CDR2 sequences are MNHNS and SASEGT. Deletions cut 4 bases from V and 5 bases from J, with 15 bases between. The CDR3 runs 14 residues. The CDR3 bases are TGTGCCAGCAGTGTAGCGGAGGGGCCGCACGAGCAGTACGTC. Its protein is CASSVAEGPHEQYV.

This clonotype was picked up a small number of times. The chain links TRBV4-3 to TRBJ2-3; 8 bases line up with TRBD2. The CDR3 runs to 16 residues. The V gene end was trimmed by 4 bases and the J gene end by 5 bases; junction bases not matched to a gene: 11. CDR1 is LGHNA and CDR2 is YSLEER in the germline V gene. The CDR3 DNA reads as TGCGCCAGCAGCCCCCGCCAGCGGGAGATCGGAGATACGCAGTATTTT. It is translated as CASSPRQREIGDTQYF.

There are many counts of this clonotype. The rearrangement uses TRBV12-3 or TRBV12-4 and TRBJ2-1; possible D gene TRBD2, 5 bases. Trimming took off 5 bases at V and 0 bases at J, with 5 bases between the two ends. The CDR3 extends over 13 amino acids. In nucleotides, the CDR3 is TGTGCCAGCAGTACTAGCTCCTACAATGAGCAGTTCTTC. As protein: CASSTSSYNEQFF.

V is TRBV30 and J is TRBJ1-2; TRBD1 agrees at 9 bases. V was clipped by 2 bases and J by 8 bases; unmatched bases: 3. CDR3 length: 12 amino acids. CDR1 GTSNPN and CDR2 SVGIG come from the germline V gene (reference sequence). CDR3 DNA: TGTGCCTGGAGTACAGGGGGCGCGGGCTACACCTTC. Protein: CAWSTGGAGYTF.

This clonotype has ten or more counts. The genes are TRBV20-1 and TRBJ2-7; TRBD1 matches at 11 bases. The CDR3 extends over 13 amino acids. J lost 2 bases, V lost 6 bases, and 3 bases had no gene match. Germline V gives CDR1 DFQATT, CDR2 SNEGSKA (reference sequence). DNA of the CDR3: TGCAGTGCCCCGGACAGGGGGCCCTACGAGCAGTACTTC. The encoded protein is CSAPDRGPYEQYF.

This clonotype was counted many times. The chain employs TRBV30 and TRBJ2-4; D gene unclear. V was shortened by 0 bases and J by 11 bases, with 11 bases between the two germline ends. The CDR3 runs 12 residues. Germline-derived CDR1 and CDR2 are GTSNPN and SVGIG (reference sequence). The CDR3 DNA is TGTGCCTGGAGTGTGAAGGCAGACCTTCAGTACTTC. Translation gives CAWSVKADLQYF.